Presented here are 19 T cell receptor beta chains from one specimen sequenced in a study of T-cell reconstitution after alpha-beta-depleted transplantation in children (dated by TCRdb to the mid-2010s). Library generation was performed with PCR. Data came from an Illumina HiSeq 2500. Molecular barcoding was employed in the preparation of TCR libraries, with unique molecular identifiers being used to normalize TCRbeta repertoire quantification. TCRdb applied fastp at Q25 and MiXCR to the public reads, then kept only in-frame beta chains. Each entry is one CDR3 protein sequence, shown with its most common DNA and genes. Recorded for this sample are a few hundred thousand distinct CDR3 sequences; 10% to 13% of them occurred a single time. The ten biggest clones cover around 2.5% of the sample. The specimen was PBMCs from the stem cell graft donor, collected from the stem cell graft. The origin of the receptors is a human donor who donated a stem cell graft to a child with acute lymphoblastic leukemia.

V gene TRBV18 combines with J gene TRBJ2-7; D remains unclear. In germline, CDR1 is KGHSH, CDR2 LQKENI. The ends were cut back, 1 base at V and 0 bases at J, with 4 bases in the middle. The CDR3 is made up of 13 amino acids. CDR3 in amino acids: CASSPQSSYEQYF. CDR3 in DNA: TGTGCCAGCTCACCACAAAGCTCCTACGAGCAGTACTTC. Using reference TRBV18 and TRBJ2-7 for the parts outside the CDR3, the full variable domain is NAGVMQNPRHLVRRRGQEARLRCSPMKGHSHVYWYRQLPEEGLKFMVYLQKENIIDESGMPKERFSAEFPKEGPSILRIQQVVRGDSAAYFCASSPQSSYEQYFGPGTRLTVT.

This clonotype has a handful of counts. CDR3 nucleotides: TGTGCCAGCAGCCAAGGTGTCGTCGCGGCAGATACGCAGTATTTT. Translation: CASSQGVVAADTQYF. This rearrangement joins TRBV14 to TRBJ2-3; D is uncertain. Trimming took off 1 base at V and 4 bases at J, with 12 bases between the two ends. The germline gives CDR1 SGHDN, CDR2 FVKESK. The CDR3 sequence is 15 residues long.

Regarding this clonotype: This may arise from a read error, as a much more abundant clone is one base away. The chain uses TRBV3-1 and TRBJ2-3; 14 bases fit TRBD2. Germline V gene data show CDR1 as LGHDT and CDR2 as YNNKEL (reference sequence). With 8 bases clipped from V and 1 base from J, the junction kept 11 bases outside the gene matches. This CDR3 has 18 residues. CDR3 DNA sequence: TGTGCCAGCTGTTTTGGGACTAGCGGGAGTGGTGGCACAGATACGCAGTATTTT. Residues: CASCFGTSGSGGTDTQYF.

This clonotype was counted only a few times. The V gene is TRBV12-3 or TRBV12-4, the J gene TRBJ2-3; D remains unclear. Trimming pared 4 bases from V and 0 bases from J, leaving 11 bases between. This CDR3 comprises 15 residues. CDR3 residues: CASSSTATSTDTQYF. DNA of the CDR3: TGTGCCAGCAGTTCGACCGCAACTAGCACAGATACGCAGTATTTT.

This clonotype appeared a few times. The chain couples TRBV4-2 to TRBJ2-7; 10 nucleotides align to TRBD2. Trimming at V came to 1 base and at J to 5 bases, leaving 5 bases not matched to a gene. Germline CDR1 and CDR2: LGHNA and YNFKEQ. The CDR3 has 15 amino acids. This chain's CDR3 is CASSQVLAGRNEQYF. For the CDR3, the DNA is TGTGCCAGCAGCCAAGTACTAGCGGGAAGGAACGAGCAGTACTTC.

This clonotype was detected ten times or more. The chain carries TRBV9 and TRBJ2-7, with TRBD1 matching over 11 bases. Trimming cost V 0 bases and J 3 bases; bases outside gene matches: 8. This CDR3 has 17 amino acids. Germline V gene sequence: CDR1 SGDLS, CDR2 YYNGEE. DNA for the CDR3: TGTGCCAGCAGCGTAGGCCCGGGACAGGGGGGCATCTACGAGCAGTACTTC. This sequence encodes CASSVGPGQGGIYEQYF.

This clonotype was seen only a few times. The J gene is TRBJ2-5, the V gene TRBV20-1, with 7 positions matching TRBD1. The CDR3 has 15 residues. CDR1 and CDR2 (germline): DFQATT, SNEGSKA (reference sequence). V shed 0 bases, J shed 5 bases, and the junction held 9 bases outside the gene matches. CDR3 residues: CSARDPDRADETQYF. CDR3 nucleotides: TGCAGTGCTAGAGATCCTGACAGGGCTGACGAGACCCAGTACTTC.

The chain joins TRBV7-8 to TRBJ2-2; 10 bases match TRBD2. Germline V lookup: CDR1 SGHVS, CDR2 FQNEAQ. Germline trimming cut 5 bases from V and 4 bases from J; bases unmatched to any gene: 7. The CDR3 has 16 residues. The CDR3 region is CASSRPLAGSTGELFF. CDR3 nucleotide sequence: TGTGCCAGCAGCCGACCACTAGCGGGAAGCACCGGGGAGCTGTTTTTT.

This chain links TRBV30 with TRBJ2-7, with no clear D. Looked up from germline, CDR1 is GTSNPN and CDR2 is SVGIG (reference sequence). The CDR3 is made up of 12 amino acids. V was cut by 2 bases and J by 6 bases, with 11 bases left in between. The CDR3 here is CAWSSAPREQYF. CDR3 DNA: TGTGCCTGGAGTTCGGCCCCACGCGAGCAGTACTTC.

The chain employs TRBV28 and TRBJ1-6; D unclear. The CDR3 extends over 13 amino acids. V was shortened by 3 bases and J by 6 bases, with 6 bases between the two germline ends. Germline CDR1 MDHEN, CDR2 SYDVKM. As DNA, the CDR3 is TGTGCCAGCAGTTTTCCCCTTAATTCACCCCTCCACTTT. Translation: CASSFPLNSPLHF.

The chain combines TRBV4-1 with TRBJ2-6, with D possibly matching TRBD1 (6 bases). With 3 bases removed from V and 4 bases from J, the gap between germline ends came to 7 bases. Germline V gene lookup returns CDR1 MGHRA and CDR2 YSYEKL. The CDR3 loop spans 14 amino acids. The CDR3 reads CASSHRGGANVLTF. In nucleotides, the CDR3 is TGCGCCAGCAGCCACAGGGGAGGGGCCAACGTCCTGACTTTC.

Ten or more counts support this clonotype. This chain uses TRBV5-1 with TRBJ2-7, with 13 nucleotides matching TRBD2. Germline values: CDR1 SGHRS, CDR2 YFSETQ. Trimming removed 4 bases from V and 4 bases from J; junction bases left unmatched: 5. The CDR3 contains 15 residues. The CDR3 DNA reads as TGCGCCAGCAGCCTACGACTAGCGGGAGGTTACGAGCAGTACTTC. It codes for CASSLRLAGGYEQYF.

This clonotype was recorded a few times. The V gene is TRBV28, the J gene TRBJ1-4, with 8 bases fitting TRBD1. CDR3 length equals 15 residues. The germline CDR1 and CDR2 sequences are MDHEN and SYDVKM. After removal of 7 bases from V and 8 bases from J, the junction contained 12 bases not matched to a gene. CDR3 in amino acids: CASNTPGQAREKLFF. In DNA form, the CDR3 reads TGTGCCAGCAACACCCCGGGACAGGCGAGAGAAAAACTGTTTTTT.

The chain carries TRBV6-1 and TRBJ2-5; D ambiguous. V was cut by 6 bases and J by 0 bases, with 17 bases left in between. Germline values: CDR1 MNHNS, CDR2 SASEGT. The CDR3 has 16 amino acids. The CDR3 bases are TGTGCCAGCAGCTCCCCGGGCAGTCAGGACCAAGAGACCCAGTACTTC. It translates to CASSSPGSQDQETQYF.

This clonotype occurred many times. This sequence joins TRBV20-1 and TRBJ1-3, with a possible D match to TRBD1 (5 bases). Germline V gene lookup returns CDR1 DFQATT and CDR2 SNEGSKA (reference sequence). V lost 6 bases, J lost 0 bases, and 12 bases lay in between. The CDR3 contains 14 residues. The chain's CDR3 is CSARAPVSGNTIYF. In DNA form, the CDR3 reads TGCAGTGCCAGGGCGCCCGTCTCTGGAAACACCATATATTTT.

The chain employs TRBV5-4 and TRBJ2-2, with D maybe TRBD2 (6 bases). Germline V gene sequence: CDR1 SGHNT, CDR2 YYREEE (reference sequence). The ends were cut back, 3 bases at V and 4 bases at J, with 16 bases in the middle. The CDR3 totals 16 residues. The DNA for the CDR3 is TGTGCCAGCAGCTCCGGACGGGAGCGTGTCACCGGGGAGCTGTTTTTT. This gives the protein CASSSGRERVTGELFF.

This sequence joins TRBV12-3 or TRBV12-4 and TRBJ2-7; 9 bases line up with TRBD2. After removal of 2 bases from V and 2 bases from J, the junction contained 22 bases not matched to a gene. The CDR3 extends over 21 amino acids. CDR3 sequence: CASSLSVRRGLGSGSAYEQYF. The DNA for the CDR3 is TGTGCCAGCAGTTTATCAGTTCGCAGAGGGCTGGGTAGCGGGAGTGCCTACGAGCAGTACTTC.

This clonotype was counted only a few times. The chain couples TRBV27 to TRBJ2-2; no definite D call. This CDR3 comprises 14 residues. Germline loops: CDR1 MNHEY, CDR2 SMNVEV (reference sequence). Between the trimmed V and J ends, which lost 3 bases and 7 bases, there was a span of 12 bases. The CDR3 region has the DNA TGTGCCAGCAGTTTCGGCTATGCCCTCGGGGAGCTGTTTTTT. Residues: CASSFGYALGELFF.

The sample holds many counts of this clonotype. V usage is TRBV11-2 and J usage is TRBJ2-2; TRBD2 matches at 11 bases. The CDR3 extends over 18 amino acids. Unmatched junction bases numbered 10, after V lost 2 bases and J lost 5 bases. The germline gives CDR1 SGHAT, CDR2 FQNNGV. In DNA form, the CDR3 reads TGTGCCAGCAGCTTAAAACTAGCGGGAGTACGTCCAACCGGGGAGCTGTTTTTT. Its protein product is CASSLKLAGVRPTGELFF.